Presented here are 17 T cell receptor beta chains from one specimen sequenced in a study of regulatory T cells in long-lasting Graves disease. Combining iRepertoire HTBI primers with Arm-PCR of CDR3 regions, the authors built TCR beta libraries. Via MiXCR, TCRdb re-called the multiplex PCR reads, giving one row per CDR3 protein. Here the sample spans roughly 430,000 distinct CDR3 sequences, approximately 22% being singletons. Documented time point: persistent/refractory GD, antithyroid drugs over 5 years with positive TRAb. PBMCs were the source of the RNA used for TCR sequencing. The sequenced sample was peripheral blood mononuclear cells (PBMCs), obtained when the disease was refractory, from a patient treated with antithyroid drugs. These receptors all stem from a female donor with Graves disease.

The J gene is TRBJ1-2, the V gene TRBV5-6, with D perhaps TRBD1 (6 bases). Germline CDR1 and CDR2: SGHDT and YYEEEE. Trimming pared 4 bases from V and 8 bases from J, leaving 21 bases between. The CDR3 runs 15 residues. The chain's CDR3 is CASSNRDNQLQGYTF. Written as DNA, the CDR3 is TGTGCCAGCAGCAACCGGGACAATCAACTTCAGGGCTACACCTTC.

This clonotype was found many times. V usage is TRBV2 and J usage is TRBJ2-3; 11 bases are a match to TRBD1. The trim removed 3 bases at V and 3 bases at J, leaving 5 bases unmatched. The CDR3 extends over 16 amino acids. Germline CDR1 reads SNHLY; CDR2 reads FYNNEI. The CDR3 bases are TGTGCCAGCAGTGACTCGGGACAGGGGGGTACAGATACGCAGTATTTT. Encoded protein: CASSDSGQGGTDTQYF. Based on the CDR3 plus reference TRBV2 and TRBJ2-3, the full variable domain is EPEVTQTPSHQVTQMGQEVILRCVPISNHLYFYWYRQILGQKVEFLVSFYNNEISEKSEIFDDQFSVERPDGSNFTLKIRSTKLEDSAMYFCASSDSGQGGTDTQYFGPGTRLTVL.

This clonotype was seen ten or more times. CDR3 region: CASKYTGATNEKLFF. In DNA form, the CDR3 reads TGTGCCAGCAAGTATACAGGGGCAACTAATGAAAAACTGTTTTTT. The rearrangement links TRBV28 to TRBJ1-4; 7 nucleotides line up with TRBD1. CDR1 and CDR2 from the germline V gene are MDHEN and SYDVKM. With 7 bases clipped from V and 0 bases from J, the junction kept 5 bases outside the gene matches. This CDR3 comprises 15 residues.

This clonotype was recorded many times. The J gene is TRBJ2-2, the V gene TRBV28; the match to TRBD1 covers 7 bases. The CDR3 is 14 residues long. Germline CDR1 MDHEN, CDR2 SYDVKM. The J segment lost 4 bases and the V segment lost 5 bases, leaving 4 bases of the junction unmatched. The DNA of the CDR3 is TGTGCCAGCAGTAACAGGGGTAGCACCGGGGAGCTGTTTTTT. This codes for CASSNRGSTGELFF. The complete variable domain, with remaining parts taken from reference TRBV28 and TRBJ2-2, reads DVKVTQSSRYLVKRTGEKVFLECVQDMDHENMFWYRQDPGLGLRLIYFSYDVKMKEKGDIPEGYSVSREKKERFSLILESASTNQTSMYLCASSNRGSTGELFFGEGSRLTVL.

The count of this clonotype is one. It may be a read error: a sequence one base away is much more abundant. The chain joins TRBV6-4 to TRBJ2-7, with 9 bases identical to TRBD2. The CDR3 spans 13 residues. Germline V gene data show CDR1 as MRHNA and CDR2 as SNTAGT. The DNA of the CDR3 is TGTGCCGCAGGAGCTAGCGGGACCTACGAGCAGAACTTC. Encoded protein: CAAGASGTYEQNF.

This sequence joins TRBV28 and TRBJ2-3; 9 bases map to TRBD2. With 5 bases clipped from V and 9 bases from J, the junction kept 12 bases outside the gene matches. The germline gives CDR1 MDHEN, CDR2 SYDVKM. There are 15 residues in the CDR3. The CDR3 protein is CASSGSGSGGETQYF. CDR3 bases: TGTGCCAGCAGTGGTAGCGGGAGTGGGGGAGAGACGCAGTATTTT. The full variable domain, its missing parts supplied by reference TRBV28 and TRBJ2-3, is DVKVTQSSRYLVKRTGEKVFLECVQDMDHENMFWYRQDPGLGLRLIYFSYDVKMKEKGDIPEGYSVSREKKERFSLILESASTNQTSMYLCASSGSGSGGETQYFGPGTRLTVL.

This clonotype was seen at least ten times. CDR3 DNA: TGTGCCAGCAGTACCCCCCGGGGACAGAGTTCCTACGAGCAGTACTTC. Translating gives CASSTPRGQSSYEQYF. The rearrangement links TRBV28 to TRBJ2-7, with 7 nucleotides matching TRBD1. Germline loops: CDR1 MDHEN, CDR2 SYDVKM. The CDR3 extends over 16 amino acids. V trimming: 5 bases; J trimming: 1 base; junction bases outside the gene matches: 11.

This clonotype was observed many times. The chain combines TRBV12-3 or TRBV12-4 with TRBJ1-5; possibly TRBD1 for D (5 bases). V gave up 5 bases and J gave up 2 bases, with 19 bases separating them. CDR3 length equals 17 residues. In nucleotides, the CDR3 is TGTGCCAGCAGTACTGGGACTCCTCCGTGGGGCAATCAGCCCCAGCATTTT. It codes for CASSTGTPPWGNQPQHF.

V is TRBV20-1 and J is TRBJ2-4, with a possible D match to TRBD2 (6 bases). Germline values: CDR1 DFQATT, CDR2 SNEGSKA (reference sequence). Trimming removed 3 bases from V and 0 bases from J, with 12 bases in between. CDR3 size: 15 residues. CDR3 bases: TGCAGTGCTAGTGTGGAGGGATTAGCCAAAAACATTCAGTACTTC. It specifies CSASVEGLAKNIQYF.

The chain combines TRBV15 with TRBJ2-3, with D maybe TRBD2 (6 bases). V was pared by 3 bases and J by 2 bases, with 12 bases between. This CDR3 is built from 15 residues. The germline CDR1 and CDR2 sequences are LNHNV and YYDKDF (reference sequence). The CDR3 coding sequence is TGTGCCACCAGCAGCAGGGACTTGAACACAGATACGCAGTATTTT. Its translation: CATSSRDLNTDTQYF.

The sample holds a few counts of this clonotype. The chain employs TRBV30 and TRBJ1-6; possible D gene TRBD1, 6 bases. Germline assignment: CDR1 GTSNPN and CDR2 SVGIG (reference sequence). The V end lost 1 base, the J end lost 10 bases, and 14 bases lay between the germline ends. The CDR3 loop spans 14 amino acids. The CDR3 loop reads CAWSASRGDSPLHF. In nucleotides, the CDR3 is TGTGCCTGGAGTGCAAGTAGGGGGGACTCACCCCTCCACTTT.

This clonotype has ten or more counts. The CDR3 coding sequence is TGTGCCAGCAGTGAGGTTTTACTCGCCTCTGGGGCCAACGTCCTGACTTTC. It translates to CASSEVLLASGANVLTF. The chain combines TRBV2 with TRBJ2-6; D uncertain. There are 17 residues in the CDR3. Per germline, CDR1 SNHLY and CDR2 FYNNEI. V was clipped by 3 bases and J by 0 bases, with 12 bases between them.

This clonotype was recorded at least ten times. The chain carries TRBV15 and TRBJ2-5; the D gene could be TRBD1 or TRBD2 (6 bases each). V dropped 9 bases and J dropped 5 bases, with 16 bases sitting between them. The CDR3 consists of 13 residues. Per the germline V gene, CDR1 is LNHNV and CDR2 is YYDKDF (reference sequence). In nucleotides, the CDR3 is TGTGCCACAAGAATGGGGGGCTTCGAGACCCAGTACTTC. This sequence encodes CATRMGGFETQYF.

This clonotype was observed many times. Written as DNA, the CDR3 is TGTGCCAGCAGTGTGGACAATCTTAGCAATCAGCCCCAGCATTTT. Protein sequence: CASSVDNLSNQPQHF. The chain recombines TRBV2 with TRBJ1-5; D might be TRBD1 (5 bases). V lost 4 bases and J lost 0, with 10 bases in between. The V gene's germline CDR1 is SNHLY and CDR2 FYNNEI. CDR3 size: 15 residues.

This clonotype was detected a few times. This chain links TRBV10-3 with TRBJ1-5; D is uncertain. Trimming removed 0 bases at V and 6 bases at J, with 6 bases between. The CDR3 runs to 13 residues. Germline values: CDR1 ENHRY, CDR2 SYGVKD. CDR3 nucleotide sequence: TGTGCCATCAGTGAGTCCTGGATTCAGCCCCAGCATTTT. Translation gives CAISESWIQPQHF.

This clonotype was seen ten or more times. This chain uses TRBV29-1 with TRBJ2-7; 7 nucleotides align to TRBD2. CDR3 length: 14 residues. CDR1 is SQVTM, CDR2 ANQGSEA, per germline. V trimming: 4 bases; J trimming: 2 bases; junction bases outside the gene matches: 8. The CDR3 sequence is CSVGSSGPPYEQYF. In DNA, the CDR3 is TGCAGCGTTGGGAGTAGCGGGCCCCCCTACGAGCAGTACTTC.

J is TRBJ2-1 and V is TRBV11-2, with D possibly matching TRBD1 (6 bases). V was cut by 2 bases and J by 8 bases, with 13 bases left in between. This CDR3 has 14 amino acids. Germline V gene data show CDR1 as SGHAT and CDR2 as FQNNGV. DNA of the CDR3: TGTGCCAGCAGCTTATATCAGGGGATGGATGAGCAGTTCTTC. Its protein product is CASSLYQGMDEQFF.